The 18 T cell receptor beta chains listed next were all sequenced from one sample in a study of blood T cell repertoires in COVID-19. Generated by immunoSEQ multiplex PCR, the TCRdb table keeps only in-frame clones and is missing some. The data show about 140,000 clones, 80% to 90% seen once. The sequencing input was peripheral blood. All receptors derive from a woman aged 55-75 years with acute or convalescent COVID-19.

The chain has TRBV14 and TRBJ1-1, with no clear D. Trimming took 1 base from V and 11 from J, leaving 14 bases between them. CDR1 is SGHDN, CDR2 FVKESK, per germline. This CDR3 has 13 amino acids. The CDR3 DNA sequence: TGTGCCAGCAGCCAAGCAGGAACCCCGGCGGCTTTCTTT. It specifies CASSQAGTPAAFF.

In this sample, this clone turned up a few times. This chain joins TRBV28 and TRBJ2-1; 9 nucleotides match TRBD2. The germline CDR1 and CDR2 sequences are MDHEN and SYDVKM. This CDR3 is built from 17 residues. V dropped 7 bases and J dropped 0; count of bases not matched to a gene: 10. CDR3 loop: CASTSSGEINSYNEQFF. The CDR3 DNA sequence: TGTGCCAGCACGTCTAGCGGGGAAATTAACTCCTACAATGAGCAGTTCTTC.

The chain recombines TRBV6-5 with TRBJ1-1, with 7 positions matching TRBD1. Trimming at V came to 5 bases and at J to 3 bases, leaving 3 bases not matched to a gene. The CDR3 length is 13 residues. CDR1 MNHEY and CDR2 SVGAGI come from the germline V gene. In DNA, the CDR3 is TGTGCCAGCAGTACGGGACAGCACACTGAAGCTTTCTTT. As protein: CASSTGQHTEAFF.

This chain connects TRBV7-9 to TRBJ1-4; D may be TRBD1 (6 bases). Per germline, CDR1 SEHNR and CDR2 FQNEAQ (reference sequence). The V end was cut by 5 bases, the J end by 8 bases, with 18 bases between. The CDR3 extends over 15 amino acids. The CDR3 DNA follows: TGTGCCAGCAGCCCACCGGGGGGGCTAAACGAAAAACTGTTTTTT. Its translation is CASSPPGGLNEKLFF. Full variable domain (remainder filled in from reference TRBV7-9 and TRBJ1-4): DTGVSQNPRHKITKRGQNVTFRCDPISEHNRLYWYRQTLGQGPEFLTYFQNEAQLEKSRLLSDRFSAERPKGSFSTLEIQRTEQGDSAMYLCASSPPGGLNEKLFFGSGTQLSVL.

The chain combines TRBV4-3 with TRBJ2-2; D unclear. V lost 1 base to trimming and J lost 3 bases, with 6 bases between them. Germline CDR1 and CDR2: LGHNA and YSLEER. The CDR3 has 14 amino acids. CDR3 sequence: CASSQVGYTGELFF. As DNA, the CDR3 is TGCGCCAGCAGCCAAGTTGGCTACACCGGGGAGCTGTTTTTT.

V gene TRBV4-3 combines with J gene TRBJ2-1, with 9 positions matching TRBD2. This CDR3 is 17 amino acids long. V gave up 0 bases and J gave up 1 base; unmatched junction bases: 4. Per germline, CDR1 LGHNA and CDR2 YSLEER. The CDR3 DNA sequence: TGCGCCAGCAGCCAAGATTGGCTAGCGGGGTCCTACAATGAGCAGTTCTTC. Translating it yields CASSQDWLAGSYNEQFF.

The chain links TRBV5-1 to TRBJ2-7; D may be TRBD2 (7 bases). The CDR3 contains 13 residues. In germline, CDR1 is SGHRS, CDR2 YFSETQ. With 1 base removed from V and 6 bases from J, the gap between germline ends came to 11 bases. CDR3 in amino acids: CASSLLGGLEQYF. CDR3 nucleotides: TGCGCCAGCAGCTTGTTGGGGGGGCTCGAGCAGTACTTC.

V gene TRBV19 combines with J gene TRBJ2-1; a possible D gene is TRBD2 (6 bases). V dropped 3 bases and J dropped 7 bases, with 16 bases sitting between them. The CDR3 spans 15 residues. In germline, CDR1 is LNHDA, CDR2 SQIVND (reference sequence). The CDR3 DNA reads TGTGCCAGTAGTATGGCGGGGCCAGGGCGGAATGAGCAGTTCTTC. The encoded protein is CASSMAGPGRNEQFF.

The rearrangement links TRBV7-2 to TRBJ2-2; TRBD1 might be the D (6 bases). The CDR3 runs to 15 residues. Germline CDR1 and CDR2: SGHTA and FQGNSA. V was clipped by 1 base and J by 8 bases, with 14 bases between them. The CDR3 protein is CASSLVQGTLGELFF. The CDR3 DNA reads TGTGCCAGCAGCTTAGTCCAGGGGACGTTGGGGGAGCTGTTTTTT. The whole variable domain, filled in from reference TRBV7-2 and TRBJ2-2, reads GAGVSQSPSNKVTEKGKDVELRCDPISGHTALYWYRQSLGQGLEFLIYFQGNSAPDKSGLPSDRFSAERTGGSVSTLTIQRTQQEDSAVYLCASSLVQGTLGELFFGEGSRLTVL.

V is TRBV10-1 and J is TRBJ1-1; tentative D call: TRBD1 (5 bases). V was trimmed by 7 bases and J by 6 bases, leaving 30 bases between them. The CDR3 is 18 residues long. Germline V gene data show CDR1 as WNHNN and CDR2 as SYGVQD (reference sequence). The CDR3 reads CASISLPCHGVWGAEAFF. CDR3 coding DNA: TGCGCCAGCATCAGTTTGCCCTGCCACGGTGTTTGGGGGGCTGAAGCTTTCTTT.

The chain combines TRBV7-3 with TRBJ2-7; the D is unclear. Germline CDR1 reads SGHTA; CDR2 reads FQGTGA. Trimming took 5 bases from V and 0 from J, leaving 11 bases between them. The CDR3 is made up of 14 amino acids. CDR3 loop: CASSPRSNSYEQYF. The DNA for the CDR3 is TGTGCCAGCAGCCCTCGGTCCAACTCCTACGAGCAGTACTTC.

The chain combines TRBV7-3 with TRBJ1-1; TRBD1 is a possible D gene (5 bases). The CDR3 is 13 residues long. Trimming shortened V by 5 bases and J by 5 bases, and 12 bases separated the two germline ends. Germline values: CDR1 SGHTA, CDR2 FQGTGA. The CDR3 loop reads CASSQQGDTEAFF. The CDR3 region has the DNA TGTGCCAGCAGCCAACAAGGGGATACTGAAGCTTTCTTT.

This clone was recorded once. The V gene is TRBV12-3 or TRBV12-4, the J gene TRBJ1-1; the D gene is possibly TRBD1 (5 bases). Trimming cost V 3 bases and J 5 bases, with 7 bases left between them. CDR3 length equals 12 residues. The CDR3 DNA is TGTGCCAGCAGTTTGGACAAGACTGAAGCTTTCTTT. It codes for CASSLDKTEAFF.

CDR3 sequence: CAINVGQGRNTIYF. DNA for the CDR3: TGTGCCATCAACGTTGGACAGGGTAGAAACACCATATATTTT. The chain has TRBV10-3 and TRBJ1-3; 8 positions match TRBD1. Trimming cost V 7 bases and J 5 bases; bases outside gene matches: 7. CDR1 is ENHRY and CDR2 is SYGVKD in the germline V gene. The CDR3 runs to 14 residues.

The chain couples TRBV11-2 to TRBJ1-1; tentatively, D is TRBD1 (5 bases). Germline lookup yields CDR1 SGHAT and CDR2 FQNNGV. The CDR3 extends over 14 amino acids. V shed 5 bases and J shed 9 bases, with 19 bases lying between them. The CDR3, as DNA: TGTGCCAGCAGCAAGGTCTTAGGGGTGAGGCAAGCTTTCTTT. Translated: CASSKVLGVRQAFF.

This chain connects TRBV11-1 to TRBJ2-1; 8 nucleotides match TRBD1. Germline V gene data show CDR1 as SGHAT and CDR2 as FQDESV (reference sequence). CDR3 length: 16 amino acids. After removal of 5 bases from V and 4 bases from J, the junction contained 10 bases not matched to a gene. CDR3 loop: CASSPEFRDRYNEQFF. The CDR3 region has the DNA TGTGCCAGCAGCCCCGAGTTCCGGGACAGGTACAATGAGCAGTTCTTC.

The CDR3 DNA reads TGCGCCAGCAGCTTGGTAGGACTAGCCGGGGACACAGATACGCAGTATTTT. Amino acids: CASSLVGLAGDTDTQYF. V is TRBV5-1 and J is TRBJ2-3; 8 nucleotides match TRBD2. Trimming at V came to 0 bases and at J to 2 bases, leaving 8 bases not matched to a gene. This CDR3 is built from 17 residues. The germline gives CDR1 SGHRS, CDR2 YFSETQ.

The rearrangement uses TRBV4-2 and TRBJ2-5; possible D gene TRBD2, 6 bases. The CDR3 is 14 amino acids. Germline V gives CDR1 LGHNA, CDR2 YNFKEQ. V was shortened by 2 bases and J by 7 bases, with 14 bases between the two germline ends. The CDR3 loop is CASSQTRDSGTQYF. For the CDR3, the DNA is TGTGCCAGCAGCCAAACCCGGGACTCGGGGACCCAGTACTTC.